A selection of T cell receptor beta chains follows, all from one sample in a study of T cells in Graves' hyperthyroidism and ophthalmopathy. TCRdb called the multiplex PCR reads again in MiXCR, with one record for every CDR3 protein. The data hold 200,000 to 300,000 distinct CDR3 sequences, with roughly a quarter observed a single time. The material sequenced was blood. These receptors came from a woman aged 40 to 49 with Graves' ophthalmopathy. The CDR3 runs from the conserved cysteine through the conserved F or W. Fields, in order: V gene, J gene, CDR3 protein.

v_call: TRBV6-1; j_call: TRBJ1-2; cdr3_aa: CASRRNYGYTF
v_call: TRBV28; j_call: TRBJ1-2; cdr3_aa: CASIRTGWSDGYTF
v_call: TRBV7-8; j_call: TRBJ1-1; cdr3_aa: CASSFEQGAITEAFF
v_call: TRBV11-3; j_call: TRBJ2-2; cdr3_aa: CASSTRLAAGELFF
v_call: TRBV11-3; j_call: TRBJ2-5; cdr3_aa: CASSRPPQETQYF
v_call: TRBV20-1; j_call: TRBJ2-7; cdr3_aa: CSARGVSDHYEQYF
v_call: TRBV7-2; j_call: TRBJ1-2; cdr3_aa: CASSSPGYTF
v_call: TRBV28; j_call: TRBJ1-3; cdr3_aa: CASLGFSGNTIYF
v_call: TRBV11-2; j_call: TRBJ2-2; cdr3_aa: CASSPGRNTGELFF
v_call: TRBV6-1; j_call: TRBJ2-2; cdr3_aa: CASSESVHRAGPNTGELFF
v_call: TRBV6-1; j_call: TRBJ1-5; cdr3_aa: CASSQGGQPQHF
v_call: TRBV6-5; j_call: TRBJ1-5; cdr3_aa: CASSRDSSNQPQHF
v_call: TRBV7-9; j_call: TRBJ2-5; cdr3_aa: CASSFSGRETQYF
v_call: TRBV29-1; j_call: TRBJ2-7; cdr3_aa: CSVEDQGTSTHEQYF
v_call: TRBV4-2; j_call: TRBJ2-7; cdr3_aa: CASSQVEAGVDEQYF
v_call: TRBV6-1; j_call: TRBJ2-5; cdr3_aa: CARSLQETQYF
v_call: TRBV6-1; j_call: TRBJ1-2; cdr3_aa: CASSDMGQWPPGGYTF
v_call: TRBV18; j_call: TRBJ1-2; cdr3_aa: CASSPNVDRVNYGYTF
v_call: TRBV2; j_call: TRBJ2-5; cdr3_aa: CASRGQGGETQYF
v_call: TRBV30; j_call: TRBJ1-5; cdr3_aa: CAWSVSVNQPQHF
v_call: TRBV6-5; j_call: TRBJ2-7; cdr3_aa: CASSYGPYYEQYF
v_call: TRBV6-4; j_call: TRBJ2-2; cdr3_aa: CASSAAGHRTGELFF
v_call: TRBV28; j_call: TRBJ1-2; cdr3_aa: CASARDASGYTF
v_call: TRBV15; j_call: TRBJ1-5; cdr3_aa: CATSRPDQPQHF
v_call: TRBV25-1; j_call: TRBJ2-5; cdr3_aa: CASSELTGSYQETQYF
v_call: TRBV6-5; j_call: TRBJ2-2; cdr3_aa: CASSSTGSTGELFF
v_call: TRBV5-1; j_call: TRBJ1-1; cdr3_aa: CASSLKGPEAFF
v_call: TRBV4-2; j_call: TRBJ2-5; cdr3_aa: CASSQEGQETQYF
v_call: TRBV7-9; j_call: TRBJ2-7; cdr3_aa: CASSFAGRGEQYF
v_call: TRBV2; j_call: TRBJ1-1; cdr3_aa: CASSGEQGWNTEAFF
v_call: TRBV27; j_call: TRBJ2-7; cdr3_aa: CASGGGGVYEQYF
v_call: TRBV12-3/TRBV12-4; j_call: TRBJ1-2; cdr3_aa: CASSLGIGYTF
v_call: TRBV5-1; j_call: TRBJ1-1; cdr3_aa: CASSLAGHGNTEAFF
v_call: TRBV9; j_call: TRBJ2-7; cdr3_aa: CASSLSGRALDEQYF
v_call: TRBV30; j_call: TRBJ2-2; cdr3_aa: CAWSHSGGNTGELFF
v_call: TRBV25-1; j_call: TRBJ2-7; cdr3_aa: CASAGAGSYEQYF
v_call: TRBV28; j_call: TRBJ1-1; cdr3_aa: CASSEGGGSEAFF
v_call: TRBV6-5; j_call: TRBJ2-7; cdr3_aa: CASSYSRTGLEQYF
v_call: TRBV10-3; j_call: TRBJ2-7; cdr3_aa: CAISQGLAGGGSYEQYF
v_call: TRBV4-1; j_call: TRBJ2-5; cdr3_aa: CASSQDNVQETQYF
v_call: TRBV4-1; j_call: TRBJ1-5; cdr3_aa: CASSRGGGMQPQHF
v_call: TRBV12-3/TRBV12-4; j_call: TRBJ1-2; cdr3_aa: CASRISGYGYTF